One sample yielded the 29 T cell receptor beta chains listed below, sequenced in a study of molecular identifiers for immune sequencing clone quantification. TCRdb re-analysed the PCR reads in MiXCR, keeping a single row per CDR3 protein. The sample has approximately 97,000 distinct CDR3 sequences, about 32% seen once. Sequenced sample: naive CD8+ T cells from blood, with Jurkat cell RNA spiked in. Subset denoted: FACS-sorted CD8+CD4-CCR7+CD45RA+ naive T cells. The receptor set was obtained from a human donor in good health. Some libraries in this study had Jurkat cell RNA spiked in.

The genes are TRBV7-9 and TRBJ2-7; 8 bases align to TRBD1. The CDR3 totals 12 residues. Germline V lookup: CDR1 SEHNR, CDR2 FQNEAQ (reference sequence). Unmatched junction bases numbered 3, after V lost 5 bases and J lost 6 bases. The CDR3 protein is CASSHGQGEQYF. CDR3 nucleotide sequence: TGTGCCAGCAGCCACGGACAGGGCGAGCAGTACTTC.

This chain uses TRBV7-9 with TRBJ2-2; 7 bases line up with TRBD1. Losses at the gene ends were 5 bases for V and 3 bases for J; bases not matched to a gene: 3. Per germline, CDR1 SEHNR and CDR2 FQNEAQ (reference sequence). This CDR3 has 14 residues. CDR3 nucleotide sequence: TGTGCCAGCAGCCCGGGACAGCACACCGGGGAGCTGTTTTTT. This sequence encodes CASSPGQHTGELFF.

This clonotype showed up just a few times. V and J are TRBV4-2 and TRBJ1-4; D gene uncertain. The CDR3 spans 13 residues. V lost 8 bases to trimming and J lost 5 bases, with 12 bases between them. Germline loops: CDR1 LGHNA, CDR2 YNFKEQ. The CDR3: CASEAAENEKLFF. The CDR3 DNA is TGTGCCAGCGAAGCGGCTGAAAATGAAAAACTGTTTTTT.

In regard to this clonotype: A much bigger clone sits one base away, suggesting this may be a read error. The chain couples TRBV28 to TRBJ1-4; D perhaps matches TRBD1 (5 bases). CDR1 MDHEN and CDR2 SYDVKM come from the germline V gene. The CDR3 is made up of 12 amino acids. CDR3 residues: CASSGTNEKLYF. In DNA form, the CDR3 reads TGTGCCAGCAGCGGGACTAATGAAAAACTGTATTTT.

This clonotype has more than one count but fewer than ten. An end of the junction differs from the germline gene, which may be a read error. The chain couples TRBV28 to TRBJ2-7, with 8 bases fitting TRBD1. Germline V gene data show CDR1 as MDHEN and CDR2 as SYDVKM. The length of the CDR3 is 13 residues. CDR3 coding DNA: TGTGCCACAGGACAGGGTTTTACCTACGAGCAGCACTTC. Protein product: CATGQGFTYEQHF.

In this sample, this clonotype turned up many times. The rearrangement joins TRBV5-6 to TRBJ2-3; a weak D match, TRBD1 (6 bases). The V end lost 0 bases, the J end lost 5 bases, and 10 bases lay between the germline ends. Germline V CDR1 and CDR2: SGHDT, YYEEEE. This CDR3 is built from 14 residues. CDR3 coding DNA: TGTGCCAGCAGCTTGGTGGGGGCGCAAGATACGCAGTATTTT. Its protein is CASSLVGAQDTQYF.

In its sample, this clonotype was seen once. At one end the junction does not follow the germline gene, possibly because of a read error. The genes are TRBV7-2 and TRBJ2-3, with 8 bases fitting TRBD2. Germline CDR1 and CDR2: SGHTA and FQGNSA. The CDR3 has 15 residues. This CDR3 is CASSLALAATDTQCF. The CDR3 DNA sequence: TGTGCCAGCAGCTTAGCACTAGCGGCCACAGATACGCAGTGTTTT.

V gene TRBV2 combines with J gene TRBJ1-1; D unclear. Germline V gene lookup returns CDR1 SNHLY and CDR2 FYNNEI. The ends were cut back, 6 bases at V and 6 bases at J, with 8 bases in the middle. CDR3 length: 11 amino acids. The CDR3 reads CASREGPEAFF. The CDR3 coding sequence is TGTGCCAGCAGGGAGGGCCCTGAAGCTTTCTTT.

This clonotype was seen repeatedly, ten times or more. The chain has TRBV6-5 and TRBJ2-6; D uncertain. Germline V gene sequence: CDR1 MNHEY, CDR2 SVGAGI. V lost 4 bases and J lost 4, with 8 bases in between. CDR3 length equals 14 residues. CDR3 sequence reads: CASSWARGANVLTF. Here the CDR3 DNA reads TGTGCCAGCAGTTGGGCAAGGGGGGCCAACGTCCTGACTTTC.

On this clonotype: A much larger clonotype is one base distant, so this may be a read error. The chain couples TRBV7-9 to TRBJ2-4; 7 bases align to TRBD2. Germline CDR1 reads SEHNR; CDR2 reads FQNEAQ (reference sequence). This CDR3 spans 17 amino acids. The ends lost 1 base at V and 13 bases at J; junction bases unmatched: 19. Written as DNA, the CDR3 is TGTGCCAGCAGCTTAGAGCCCCCCGTTTTGAGCGGGGCCAAGCAGTACTTC. Protein: CASSLEPPVLSGAKQYF. Looking up the rest from reference TRBV7-9 and TRBJ2-4 gives the full variable domain: DTGVSQNPRHKITKRGQNVTFRCDPISEHNRLYWYRQTLGQGPEFLTYFQNEAQLEKSRLLSDRFSAERPKGSFSTLEIQRTEQGDSAMYLCASSLEPPVLSGAKQYFGAGTRLSVL.

In this sample, this clonotype turned up many times. The chain carries TRBV20-1 and TRBJ2-7; tentatively, D is TRBD2 (5 bases). CDR3 size: 12 residues. The germline V gene has CDR1 DFQATT and CDR2 SNEGSKA (reference sequence). V was pared by 0 bases and J by 4 bases, with 7 bases between. CDR3 bases: TGCAGTGCTAGAGATCGGGATTACGAGCAGTACTTC. Residues: CSARDRDYEQYF.

In this sample, this clonotype turned up a few times. The chain uses TRBV6-5 and TRBJ2-3; D ambiguous. Trimming pared 6 bases from V and 1 base from J, leaving 14 bases between. There are 15 residues in the CDR3. Germline V gives CDR1 MNHEY, CDR2 SVGAGI. As DNA, the CDR3 is TGTGCCAGCAGCCTCATTCGGGTCGGCACAGATACGCAGTATTTT. Residues: CASSLIRVGTDTQYF.

A word on this clonotype: A clone one base away is much larger, so this may be a read error. This chain connects TRBV12-3 or TRBV12-4 to TRBJ1-4; a weak D match, TRBD1 (5 bases). The CDR3 sequence is 15 residues long. V lost 5 bases, J lost 8 bases, and 18 bases lay in between. CDR3 DNA sequence: TGTGCCAGCAGTAATACAGACAGTGGTTCGGAAAAACTGTTTTTT. This codes for CASSNTDSGSEKLFF.

The J gene is TRBJ1-1, the V gene TRBV28, with D tentatively TRBD1 (5 bases). V was clipped by 7 bases and J by 11 bases, with 14 bases between them. In germline, CDR1 is MDHEN, CDR2 SYDVKM. The CDR3 sequence is 11 residues long. CDR3 DNA sequence: TGTGCCAGCAAAGTTGAAGGGGCGGCTTTCTTT. Amino acid sequence: CASKVEGAAFF.

V usage is TRBV7-2 and J usage is TRBJ2-5; D might be TRBD1 (5 bases). Germline V gene data show CDR1 as SGHTA and CDR2 as FQGNSA. The CDR3 length is 15 residues. Trimming took off 1 base at V and 5 bases at J, with 14 bases between the two ends. CDR3 residues: CASSLGTLLGETQYF. The CDR3 DNA reads as TGTGCCAGCAGCTTAGGGACACTCTTGGGGGAGACCCAGTACTTC.

The chain is built from TRBV19 and TRBJ2-7; 11 bases map to TRBD1. V dropped 7 bases and J dropped 3; count of bases not matched to a gene: 8. Germline lookup yields CDR1 LNHDA and CDR2 SQIVND (reference sequence). The CDR3 consists of 15 residues. The CDR3 DNA is TGTGCCAGTACCCCAGGGACAGGGGGGGACTACGAGCAGTACTTC. As protein: CASTPGTGGDYEQYF. The variable domain in full, with the rest retrieved from reference TRBV19 and TRBJ2-7, is DGGITQSPKYLFRKEGQNVTLSCEQNLNHDAMYWYRQDPGQGLRLIYYSQIVNDFQKGDIAEGYSVSREKKESFPLTVTSAQKNPTAFYLCASTPGTGGDYEQYFGPGTRLTVT.

The chain joins TRBV28 to TRBJ2-7, with TRBD2 matching 9 bases. The germline gives CDR1 MDHEN, CDR2 SYDVKM. V lost 5 bases and J lost 0; bases outside the gene matches: 2. CDR3 length: 14 residues. The CDR3 DNA is TGTGCCAGCAGTCATAGCGGGAGCTCCTACGAGCAGTACTTC. As protein: CASSHSGSSYEQYF.

A few counts support this clonotype. CDR3 sequence reads: CASSQDRGPRTYEQYF. The CDR3 DNA reads TGCGCCAGCAGCCAAGATCGGGGGCCGAGGACCTACGAGCAGTACTTC. The chain combines TRBV4-1 with TRBJ2-7; either TRBD1 or TRBD2 may supply D (6 bases each). V lost 0 bases and J lost 2, with 14 bases in between. The CDR3 totals 16 residues. Germline assignment: CDR1 MGHRA and CDR2 YSYEKL.

The V and J genes are TRBV7-9 and TRBJ2-7; 8 nucleotides align to TRBD1. CDR1 and CDR2 (germline): SEHNR, FQNEAQ (reference sequence). V gave up 5 bases and J gave up 6 bases; unmatched junction bases: 12. The CDR3 length is 15 residues. CDR3 DNA sequence: TGTGCCAGCAGCCTTGGGAGCCAGGGGGCTGGCGAGCAGTACTTC. Protein product: CASSLGSQGAGEQYF.

This clonotype was recorded a few times. The chain joins TRBV13 to TRBJ2-2, with a weak D call TRBD2 (5 bases). V dropped 5 bases and J dropped 4 bases, with 8 bases sitting between them. Per germline, CDR1 PRHDT and CDR2 FYEKMQ (reference sequence). The CDR3 covers 13 residues. CDR3 in amino acids: CASSGEITGELFF. CDR3 bases: TGTGCCAGCAGCGGGGAGATCACCGGGGAGCTGTTTTTT.

This clonotype appeared once. Germline is not matched at one junction end, which may reflect a read error. This rearrangement joins TRBV12-3 or TRBV12-4 to TRBJ2-2; a possible D gene is TRBD2 (5 bases). The CDR3 contains 14 residues. The CDR3 region has the DNA TGTGCCAGCAGCCCACCCTACTACACCGGGGAGCTGTATTTT. This gives the protein CASSPPYYTGELYF.

The V call is TRBV6-5, the J call TRBJ1-2; D ambiguous. Germline V gene lookup returns CDR1 MNHEY and CDR2 SVGAGI. This CDR3 has 14 amino acids. V dropped 4 bases and J dropped 1 base, with 10 bases sitting between them. The CDR3 protein is CASSFLPLNYGYTF. DNA of the CDR3: TGTGCCAGCAGTTTCTTGCCCCTTAACTATGGCTACACCTTC.

In its sample, this clonotype was seen a few times. Here the CDR3 reads CASSSSQGLADTQYF. The CDR3 region has the DNA TGTGCCAGCAGCTCTTCCCAGGGGTTGGCAGATACGCAGTATTTT. The chain combines TRBV7-2 with TRBJ2-3; weak D call: TRBD1 (6 bases). The V and J ends lost 4 bases and 4 bases respectively, with 15 bases between them. The germline V gene has CDR1 SGHTA and CDR2 FQGNSA. This CDR3 has 15 amino acids.

This clonotype was counted ten times or more. CDR3 sequence reads: CASSLFDDTQYF. Written as DNA, the CDR3 is TGTGCCAGCAGCTTGTTTGATGATACGCAGTATTTT. J is TRBJ2-3 and V is TRBV7-9; D unresolved. Trimming shortened V by 3 bases and J by 6 bases, and 7 bases separated the two germline ends. The CDR3 has 12 amino acids. The germline V gene encodes CDR1 SEHNR and CDR2 FQNEAQ (reference sequence).

The gene calls are TRBV5-6 and TRBJ1-5, with D perhaps matching TRBD1 (5 bases). This CDR3 spans 18 amino acids. V lost 2 bases to trimming and J lost 0 bases, with 18 bases between them. Germline assignment: CDR1 SGHDT and CDR2 YYEEEE. Here the CDR3 DNA reads TGTGCCAGCAGCTTCCGAGGAGGGGAGGGAAGTAGCAATCAGCCCCAGCATTTT. It is translated as CASSFRGGEGSSNQPQHF.

Notes on this clonotype: Germline is not matched at one junction end, which may reflect a read error. This chain uses TRBV28 with TRBJ2-7; tentative D call: TRBD1 (6 bases). The CDR3 is 12 amino acids. The germline V gene encodes CDR1 MDHEN and CDR2 SYDVKM. This CDR3 reads CASRDSSCEQYF. The CDR3 DNA sequence: TGTGCCAGCAGGGACAGCTCCTGCGAGCAGTACTTC.

This chain joins TRBV19 and TRBJ2-2; TRBD2 might be the D (7 bases). The V end lost 4 bases, the J end lost 2 bases, and 20 bases lay between the germline ends. Germline-derived CDR1 and CDR2 are LNHDA and SQIVND (reference sequence). The CDR3 has 18 amino acids. CDR3 nucleotide sequence: TGTGCCAGTAGTAAGGAGGCGGGAGAGGGGGAAAACACCGGGGAGCTGTTTTTT. It specifies CASSKEAGEGENTGELFF.

Concerning this clonotype itself: A much larger clone sits a single nucleotide away, making a read error possible. The chain carries TRBV29-1 and TRBJ1-1, with D unclear. With 3 bases removed from V and 4 bases from J, the gap between germline ends came to 15 bases. The CDR3 runs 14 residues. Germline V gene sequence: CDR1 SQVTM, CDR2 ANQGSEA. This CDR3 reads CSVERGTMTTEAFF. CDR3 DNA sequence: TGCAGCGTTGAGAGAGGCACGATGACCACTGAAGCTTTCTTT.

Many counts were recorded for this clonotype. This chain uses TRBV6-6 with TRBJ2-7; 9 bases fit TRBD1. Unmatched junction bases numbered 4, after V lost 8 bases and J lost 2 bases. The CDR3 length is 13 residues. CDR1 is MNHNY, CDR2 SVGAGI, per germline (reference sequence). For the CDR3, the DNA is TGTGCCAGCGGATGGGACAGGGCCTACGAGCAGTACTTC. The encoded protein is CASGWDRAYEQYF.